Listed below are T cell receptor beta chains from one sample, sequenced in a study of blood T cell repertoires in COVID-19. Using immunoSEQ multiplex PCR, the repertoire was profiled, and TCRdb retains in-frame clones only, with some absent. Of almost 500,000 clones in the sample, approximately 90% are singletons; the top ten hold more than 7.5%. Specimen: PBMCs or T cells enriched from blood (not recorded which). These TCRs come from a woman in her sixties who had recovered from COVID-19. Each CDR3 is given with its conserved first and last residue. Fields, in order: D gene, clone size, J gene, V gene, CDR3 DNA, CDR3 protein. D genes are given only for firm matches. Some rows have no size entry. The others give once, few or many, or a class for an expanded clone.

d_gene: -
abundance: -
j_gene: TRBJ1-4
v_gene: TRBV5-1
CDR3nt: TGCGCCAGCAGCTTACCGGGAGGGGATGAAAAACTGTTTTTT
CDR3aa: CASSLPGGDEKLFF

d_gene: -
abundance: -
j_gene: TRBJ2-7
v_gene: TRBV3-1/TRBV3-2
CDR3nt: TGTGCCAGCAGTCCTAATCCGGGACACATCGAGCAGTACTTC
CDR3aa: CASSPNPGHIEQYF

d_gene: -
abundance: -
j_gene: TRBJ2-2
v_gene: TRBV11-2
CDR3nt: TGTGCCAGCAACGTCGGGGGAATCGACGGGGAGCTGTTTTTT
CDR3aa: CASNVGGIDGELFF

d_gene: -
abundance: once
j_gene: TRBJ1-3
v_gene: TRBV30
CDR3nt: TGTGCCTGGAGTCCGACCCAGGGTTGGAGAAACACCATATATTTT
CDR3aa: CAWSPTQGWRNTIYF

d_gene: TRBD1
abundance: -
j_gene: TRBJ1-2
v_gene: TRBV28
CDR3nt: TGTGCCAGCAGATTACAGGGGGAACCTAACTATGGCTACACCTTC
CDR3aa: CASRLQGEPNYGYTF

d_gene: -
abundance: -
j_gene: TRBJ1-1
v_gene: TRBV24-1
CDR3nt: TGTGCCACCAGTGGAAACAGGGAAACGCCTGAAGCTTTCTTT
CDR3aa: CATSGNRETPEAFF

d_gene: -
abundance: -
j_gene: TRBJ1-2
v_gene: TRBV6-5
CDR3nt: TGTGCCAGCAGCCCAACCCGGGGAACAGGGAATGGCTACACCTTC
CDR3aa: CASSPTRGTGNGYTF

d_gene: TRBD1
abundance: -
j_gene: TRBJ1-1
v_gene: TRBV13
CDR3nt: TGTGCCAGCAGCCGCCGGGACAGGGGCCCGATTGGGGAAACTGAAGCTTTCTTT
CDR3aa: CASSRRDRGPIGETEAFF

d_gene: -
abundance: -
j_gene: TRBJ2-7
v_gene: TRBV11-2
CDR3nt: TGTGCCAGCAGCTTGTCCCACCAACAGGTTTTCGACGAGCAGTACTTC
CDR3aa: CASSLSHQQVFDEQYF

d_gene: -
abundance: -
j_gene: TRBJ1-2
v_gene: TRBV4-1
CDR3nt: TGCGCCAGCAGCTCACAGATAAACTATGGCTACACCTTC
CDR3aa: CASSSQINYGYTF

d_gene: -
abundance: -
j_gene: TRBJ1-1
v_gene: TRBV30
CDR3nt: TGTGCCTGGAGCCTACAACAGTCCCAGGGGGCTTTCTTT
CDR3aa: CAWSLQQSQGAFF

d_gene: -
abundance: -
j_gene: TRBJ1-5
v_gene: TRBV6-5
CDR3nt: TGTGCCAGCAGTTACGGGACAAATCAGCCCCAGCATTTT
CDR3aa: CASSYGTNQPQHF

d_gene: TRBD1
abundance: -
j_gene: TRBJ2-7
v_gene: TRBV5-5
CDR3nt: TGTGCCAGCAGCCAAAACGGCGGGACAGGGCCCTACGAGCAGTACTTC
CDR3aa: CASSQNGGTGPYEQYF

d_gene: TRBD1
abundance: -
j_gene: TRBJ2-1
v_gene: TRBV19
CDR3nt: TGTGCCAGTAGTATCCGACAGGGCAATGAGCAGTTCTTC
CDR3aa: CASSIRQGNEQFF

d_gene: -
abundance: -
j_gene: TRBJ2-3
v_gene: TRBV3-1/TRBV3-2
CDR3nt: TGTGCCAGCAGCCAAGGGGGGCCGGTGACGGATACGCAGTATTTT
CDR3aa: CASSQGGPVTDTQYF

d_gene: TRBD1
abundance: -
j_gene: TRBJ1-2
v_gene: TRBV5-1
CDR3nt: TGCGCCAGCAGCTTATTAGCAGGGGGCGAATACTATGGCTACACCTTC
CDR3aa: CASSLLAGGEYYGYTF